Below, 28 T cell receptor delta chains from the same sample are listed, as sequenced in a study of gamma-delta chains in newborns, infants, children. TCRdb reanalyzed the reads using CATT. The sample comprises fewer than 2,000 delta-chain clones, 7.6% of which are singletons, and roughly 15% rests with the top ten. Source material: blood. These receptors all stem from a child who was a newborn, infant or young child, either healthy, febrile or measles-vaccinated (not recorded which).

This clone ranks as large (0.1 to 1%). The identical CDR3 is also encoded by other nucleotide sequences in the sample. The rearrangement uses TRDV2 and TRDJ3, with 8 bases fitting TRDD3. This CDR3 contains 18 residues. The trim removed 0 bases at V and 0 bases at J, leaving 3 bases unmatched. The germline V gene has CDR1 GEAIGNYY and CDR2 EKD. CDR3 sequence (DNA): TGTGCCTGTGACACCGTACTGGGGGGCTCCTGGGACACCCGACAGATGTTTTTC. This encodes CACDTVLGGSWDTRQMFF.

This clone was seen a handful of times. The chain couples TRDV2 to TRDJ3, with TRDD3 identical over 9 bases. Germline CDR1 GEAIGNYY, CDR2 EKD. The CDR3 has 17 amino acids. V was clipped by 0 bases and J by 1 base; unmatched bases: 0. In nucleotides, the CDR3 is TGTGCCTGTGACACCACTGGGGGATCCTGGGACACCCGACAGATGTTTTTC. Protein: CACDTTGGSWDTRQMFF.

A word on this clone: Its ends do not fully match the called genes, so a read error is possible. CDR3 sequence: CATLGIQVSWDTRQLFF. Written as DNA, the CDR3 is TGTGCCACGCTGGGGATTCAAGTCTCCTGGGACACCCGACAGCTGTTTTTC. The gene calls are TRDV2 and TRDJ3, with a weak D call TRDD3 (6 bases). The CDR3 extends over 17 amino acids. Germline V lookup: CDR1 GEAIGNYY, CDR2 EKD.

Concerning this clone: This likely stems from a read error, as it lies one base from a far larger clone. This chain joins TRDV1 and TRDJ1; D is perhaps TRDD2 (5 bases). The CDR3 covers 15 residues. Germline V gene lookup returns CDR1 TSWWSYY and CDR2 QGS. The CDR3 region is CALGELPYPLKKLTF. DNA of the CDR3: TGTGCTCTTGGGGAACTTCCCTACCCTTTAAAGAAACTCACCTTT.

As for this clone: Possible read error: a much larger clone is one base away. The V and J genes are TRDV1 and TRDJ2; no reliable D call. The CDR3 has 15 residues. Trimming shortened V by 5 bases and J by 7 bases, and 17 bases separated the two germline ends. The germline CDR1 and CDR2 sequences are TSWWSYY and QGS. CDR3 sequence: CALGTNYGPGAQLFF. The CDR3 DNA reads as TGTGCTCTTGGGACGAACTACGGACCCGGAGCACAACTCTTCTTT.

As DNA, the CDR3 is TGTGCAGCAAGGGACTTCCGTACTGGGGGTCCGACAGCACAACTCTTCTTT. It encodes CAARDFRTGGPTAQLFF. The genes are TRAV29/DV5 and TRDJ2; TRDD3 aligns across 8 bases. V lost 2 bases and J lost 4; bases outside the gene matches: 13. Per germline, CDR1 NSMFDY and CDR2 ISSIKDK. The CDR3 extends over 17 amino acids.

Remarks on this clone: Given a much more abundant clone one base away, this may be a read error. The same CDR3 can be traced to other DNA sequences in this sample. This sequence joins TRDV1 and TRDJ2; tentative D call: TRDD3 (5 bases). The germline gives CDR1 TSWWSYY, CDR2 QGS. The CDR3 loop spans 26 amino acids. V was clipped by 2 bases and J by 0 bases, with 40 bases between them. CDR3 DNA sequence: TGTGCTCTTGGGGAAACCCACCGGCCCCAGGGGGGGTCATTAATCGCCTTAGGGGCTTTGACAGCACAACTCTTCTTT. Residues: CALGETHRPQGGSLIALGALTAQLFF.

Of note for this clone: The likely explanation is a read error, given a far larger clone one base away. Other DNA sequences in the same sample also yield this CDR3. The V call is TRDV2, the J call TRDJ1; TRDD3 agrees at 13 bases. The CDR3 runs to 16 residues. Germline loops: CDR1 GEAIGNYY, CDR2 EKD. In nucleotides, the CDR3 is TGCGCCTGTGACACTGGGGGATACGCGTACACCGATAAACTCATCTTT. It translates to CACDTGGYAYTDKLIF.

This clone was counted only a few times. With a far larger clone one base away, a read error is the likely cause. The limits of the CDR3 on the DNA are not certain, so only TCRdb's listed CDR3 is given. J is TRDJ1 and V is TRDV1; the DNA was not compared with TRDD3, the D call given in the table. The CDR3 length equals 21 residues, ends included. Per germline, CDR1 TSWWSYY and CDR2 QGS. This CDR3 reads CALGELWRGVLGIRRTDKLIF.

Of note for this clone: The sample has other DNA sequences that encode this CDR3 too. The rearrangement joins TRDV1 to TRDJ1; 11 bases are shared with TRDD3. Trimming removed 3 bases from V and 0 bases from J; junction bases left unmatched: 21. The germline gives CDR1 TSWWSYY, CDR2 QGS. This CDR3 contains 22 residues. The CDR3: CALGERGNFGNWGIKYTDKLIF. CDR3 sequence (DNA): TGTGCTCTTGGGGAGAGGGGGAATTTCGGAAACTGGGGGATAAAGTACACCGATAAACTCATCTTT.

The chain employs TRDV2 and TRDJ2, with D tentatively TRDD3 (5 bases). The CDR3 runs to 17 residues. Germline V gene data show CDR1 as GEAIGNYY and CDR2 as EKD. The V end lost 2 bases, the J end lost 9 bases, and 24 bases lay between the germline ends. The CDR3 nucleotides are TGTGCCTGTGACAGAAGGGTGGATAATTCGTCTACATCACAACTCTTCTTT. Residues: CACDRRVDNSSTSQLFF.

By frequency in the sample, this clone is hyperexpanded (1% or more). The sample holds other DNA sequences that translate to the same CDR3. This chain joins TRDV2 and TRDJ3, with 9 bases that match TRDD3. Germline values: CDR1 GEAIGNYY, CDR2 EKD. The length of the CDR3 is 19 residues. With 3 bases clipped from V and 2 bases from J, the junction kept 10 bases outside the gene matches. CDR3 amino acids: CACDSGDTYTAWDTRQMFF. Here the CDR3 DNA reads TGTGCCTGTGACTCCGGGGATACGTATACCGCCTGGGACACCCGACAGATGTTTTTC.

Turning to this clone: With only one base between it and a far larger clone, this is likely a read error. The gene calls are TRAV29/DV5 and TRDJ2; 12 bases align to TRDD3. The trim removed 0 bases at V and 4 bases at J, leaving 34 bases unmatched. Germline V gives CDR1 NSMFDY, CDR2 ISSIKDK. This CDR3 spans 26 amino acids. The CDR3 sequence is CAASDGGGRYSGLLGDTTPRTAQLFF. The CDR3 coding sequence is TGTGCAGCAAGCGACGGGGGTGGACGATATTCCGGCCTACTGGGGGATACCACCCCCCGGACAGCACAACTCTTCTTT.

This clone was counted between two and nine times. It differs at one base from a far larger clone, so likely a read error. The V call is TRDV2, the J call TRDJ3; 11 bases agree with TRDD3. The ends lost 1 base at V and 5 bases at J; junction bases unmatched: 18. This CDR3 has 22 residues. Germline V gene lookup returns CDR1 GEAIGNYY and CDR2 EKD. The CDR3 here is CACDTLSAGGYFGTRDTRQMFF. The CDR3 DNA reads TGTGCCTGTGACACGTTATCTGCTGGGGGATACTTCGGAACCCGGGACACCCGACAGATGTTTTTC.

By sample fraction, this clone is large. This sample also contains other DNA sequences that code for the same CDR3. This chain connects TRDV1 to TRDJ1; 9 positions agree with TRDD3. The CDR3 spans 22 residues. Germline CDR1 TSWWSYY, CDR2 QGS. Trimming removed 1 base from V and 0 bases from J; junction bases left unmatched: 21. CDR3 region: CALGEPASYGSLAGGYTDKLIF. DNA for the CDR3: TGTGCTCTTGGGGAACCGGCCTCCTACGGGAGCTTGGCTGGGGGATACACCGATAAACTCATCTTT.

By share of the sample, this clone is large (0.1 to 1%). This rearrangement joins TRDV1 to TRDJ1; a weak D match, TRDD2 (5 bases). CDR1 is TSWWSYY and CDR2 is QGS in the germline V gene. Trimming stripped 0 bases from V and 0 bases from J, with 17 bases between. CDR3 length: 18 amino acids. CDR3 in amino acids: CALGELPLHPTYTDKLIF. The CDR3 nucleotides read TGTGCTCTTGGGGAACTCCCCCTTCACCCTACTTACACCGATAAACTCATCTTT.

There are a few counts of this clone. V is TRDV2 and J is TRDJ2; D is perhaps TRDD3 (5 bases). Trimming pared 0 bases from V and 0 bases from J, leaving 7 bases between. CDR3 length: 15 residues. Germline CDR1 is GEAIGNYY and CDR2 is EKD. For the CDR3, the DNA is TGTGCCTGTGACACCTGGGGAGCTTTGACAGCACAACTCTTCTTT. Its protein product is CACDTWGALTAQLFF.

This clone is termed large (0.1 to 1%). Here the CDR3 reads CALGGGWIPGALTAQLFF. In DNA form, the CDR3 reads TGTGCTCTTGGGGGAGGTTGGATTCCCGGGGCTTTGACAGCACAACTCTTCTTT. The chain uses TRDV1 and TRDJ2; D is ambiguous. The germline V and J ends were trimmed by 4 bases and 0 bases, with 18 bases remaining between them. Germline V gives CDR1 TSWWSYY, CDR2 QGS. The CDR3 contains 18 residues.

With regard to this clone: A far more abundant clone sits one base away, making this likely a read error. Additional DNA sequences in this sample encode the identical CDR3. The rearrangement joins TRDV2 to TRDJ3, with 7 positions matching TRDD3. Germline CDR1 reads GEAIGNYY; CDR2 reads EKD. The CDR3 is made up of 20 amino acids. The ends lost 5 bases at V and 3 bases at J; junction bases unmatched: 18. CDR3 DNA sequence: TGTGCCTGTGTCGTACTGGGGATTGAACGTCGTGACTGGGACACCCGACAGATGTTTTTC. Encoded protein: CACVVLGIERRDWDTRQMFF.

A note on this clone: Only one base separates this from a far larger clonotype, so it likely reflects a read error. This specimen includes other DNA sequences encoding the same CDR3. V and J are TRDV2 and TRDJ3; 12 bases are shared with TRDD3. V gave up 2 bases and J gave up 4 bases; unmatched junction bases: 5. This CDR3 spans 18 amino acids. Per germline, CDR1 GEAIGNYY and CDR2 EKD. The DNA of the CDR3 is TGTGCCTGTGACAAAATACTGGGGGATACTTGGGACACCCGACAGATGTTTTTC. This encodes CACDKILGDTWDTRQMFF.

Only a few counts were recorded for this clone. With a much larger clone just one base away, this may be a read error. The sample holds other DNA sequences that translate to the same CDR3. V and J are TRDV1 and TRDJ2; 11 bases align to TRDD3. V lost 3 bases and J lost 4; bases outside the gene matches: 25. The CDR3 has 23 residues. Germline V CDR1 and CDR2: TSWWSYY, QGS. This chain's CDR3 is CALGERRGSGSYWGIKGTAQLFF. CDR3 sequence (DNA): TGTGCTCTTGGGGAGAGACGGGGATCCGGGTCGTACTGGGGGATAAAGGGGACAGCACAACTCTTCTTT.

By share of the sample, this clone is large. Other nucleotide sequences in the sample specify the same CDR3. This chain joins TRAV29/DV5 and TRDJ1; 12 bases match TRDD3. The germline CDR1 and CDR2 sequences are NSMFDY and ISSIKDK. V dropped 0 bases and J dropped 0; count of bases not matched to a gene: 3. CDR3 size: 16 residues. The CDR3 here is CAASAGGYAYTDKLIF. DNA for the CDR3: TGTGCAGCAAGCGCTGGGGGATACGCATACACCGATAAACTCATCTTT.

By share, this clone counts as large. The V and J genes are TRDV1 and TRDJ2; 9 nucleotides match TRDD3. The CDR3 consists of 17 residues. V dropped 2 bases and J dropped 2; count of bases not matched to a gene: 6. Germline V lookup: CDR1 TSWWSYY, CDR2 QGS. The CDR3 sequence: CALGEAGTGGLTAQLFF. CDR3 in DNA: TGTGCTCTTGGGGAAGCCGGTACTGGGGGATTGACAGCACAACTCTTCTTT.

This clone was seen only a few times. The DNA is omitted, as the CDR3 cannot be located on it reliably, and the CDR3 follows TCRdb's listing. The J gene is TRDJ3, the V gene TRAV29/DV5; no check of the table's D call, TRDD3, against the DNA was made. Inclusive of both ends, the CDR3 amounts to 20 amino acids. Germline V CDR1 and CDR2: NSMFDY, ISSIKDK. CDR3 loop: CSVLLCSKLGIPWDTRQMFF.

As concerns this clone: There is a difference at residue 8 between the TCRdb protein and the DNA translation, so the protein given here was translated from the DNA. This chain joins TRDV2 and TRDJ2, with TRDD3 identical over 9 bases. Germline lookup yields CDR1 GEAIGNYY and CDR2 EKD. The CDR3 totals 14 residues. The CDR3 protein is CAGDTWGITAQLFF. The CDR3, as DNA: TGTGCCGGTGACACCTGGGGGATTACAGCACAACTCTTCTTT.

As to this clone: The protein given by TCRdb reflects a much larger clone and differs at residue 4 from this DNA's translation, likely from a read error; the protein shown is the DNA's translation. The CDR3 is CALEELIGWGIRCSTDKLIF. Written as DNA, the CDR3 is TGTGCTCTTGAGGAACTCATCGGCTGGGGGATACGCTGCAGTACCGATAAACTCATCTTT. The V call is TRDV1, the J call TRDJ1, with 12 bases aligning to TRDD3. In germline, CDR1 is TSWWSYY, CDR2 QGS. The CDR3 spans 20 residues.

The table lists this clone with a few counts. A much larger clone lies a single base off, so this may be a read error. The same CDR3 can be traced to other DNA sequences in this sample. In DNA, the CDR3 is TGTGCTCTCGGGGAACCAGTTAGTGGCCTTCCTACGTGCTGGGGGATAGGGACCGCGGGTAAACTCATCTTT. It encodes CALGEPVSGLPTCWGIGTAGKLIF. The rearrangement links TRDV1 to TRDJ1; tentatively, D is TRDD3 (10 bases). Germline V gene sequence: CDR1 TSWWSYY, CDR2 QGS. The CDR3 loop spans 24 amino acids.

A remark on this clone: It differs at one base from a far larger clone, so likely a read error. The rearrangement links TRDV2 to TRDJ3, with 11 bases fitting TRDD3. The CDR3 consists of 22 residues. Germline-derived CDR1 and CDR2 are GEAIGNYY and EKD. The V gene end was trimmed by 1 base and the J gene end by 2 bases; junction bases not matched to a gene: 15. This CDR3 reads CACDTLSAGGYFRTWDTRQMFF. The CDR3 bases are TGTGCCTGTGACACGTTATCTGCTGGGGGATACTTCAGAACCTGGGACACCCGACAGATGTTTTTC.